What follows describes a single T cell receptor beta chain. V shed 5 bases and J shed 7 bases, with 9 bases lying between them. The germline CDR1 and CDR2 sequences are SQVTM and ANQGSEA. The CDR3 covers 11 residues. Authors' processing steps: Amplification of reference gene primers provided the estimated nucleated cell counts. The protocol was immunoSEQ multiplex PCR, while the TCRdb copy is restricted to in-frame clones and leaves out a portion. V and J calls and clone size are given by that table; D and trimming were obtained from the DNA. The data contain under 95,000 clones, around nine tenths of them singletons. This sample is drawn from a study of blood T cell repertoires in COVID-19. About the study: Donors in the United States, Italy and Spain gave samples during acute or convalescent COVID-19.

This chain uses TRBV29-1 with TRBJ2-1, with D maybe TRBD2 (6 bases). This clonotype was sampled from a man in his forties or fifties with acute or convalescent COVID-19. Sequences were obtained from peripheral blood. Here the CDR3 reads CSVYSGNEQFF. The DNA of the CDR3 is TGCAGCGTTTATAGCGGTAATGAGCAGTTCTTC.